Each of the 22 T cell receptor beta chains below was sequenced from the same sample in a study of blood T cells in healthy people across ages. A J-beta primer mix and a sample-barcoded 5' primer were used in a second PCR of about 6 to 12 cycles. TCRdb passed the 5' RACE reads through MiXCR, listing each CDR3 protein once. The sample lists around 900,000 distinct CDR3 sequences; 51% were seen once. The sample consisted of blood. The receptors were gathered from a woman aged 55-70 years in good health.

Only a few counts were recorded for this clonotype. The rearrangement uses TRBV11-2 and TRBJ2-7; D unresolved. The J call may be wrong; the DNA end is better matched by TRBJ2-4. The CDR3 is 13 amino acids. Per germline, CDR1 SGHAT and CDR2 FQNNGV. In DNA form, the CDR3 reads TGTGCCAGCAGCTTAAGGTTCCGGGACATTCAGTACTTC. This translates into CASSLRFRDIQYF.

This clonotype was counted between two and nine times. This chain joins TRBV29-1 and TRBJ2-1, with D perhaps TRBD2 (6 bases). Trimming stripped 5 bases from V and 2 bases from J, with 10 bases between. Germline values: CDR1 SQVTM, CDR2 ANQGSEA. The CDR3 is 13 residues long. The CDR3 coding sequence is TGCAGCGTTACTAGCTGGACCTACAATGAGCAGTTCTTC. This encodes CSVTSWTYNEQFF.

The CDR3 loop reads CASSLYGQGAGETQYF. The CDR3 nucleotides are TGTGCCAGCAGCTTATATGGGCAGGGGGCCGGGGAGACCCAGTACTTC. The J gene is TRBJ2-7, the V gene TRBV7-2; 8 positions match TRBD1. The J call could be wrong; TRBJ2-5 is a better fit for the DNA end. From germline, CDR1 is SGHTA and CDR2 FQGNSA. The CDR3 contains 16 residues.

This clonotype occurred a few times. The chain uses TRBV5-1 and TRBJ2-7, with 8 bases matching TRBD1. The CDR3 has 15 residues. Germline loops: CDR1 SGHRS, CDR2 YFSETQ. V was pared by 4 bases and J by 7 bases, with 13 bases of the junction left unmatched. For the CDR3, the DNA is TGCGCCAGCAGCCCAATGACAGGGGAAATGGGAGAGCAGTACTTC. Its protein is CASSPMTGEMGEQYF.

This sequence joins TRBV5-1 and TRBJ2-7; D remains ambiguous. The CDR3 contains 13 residues. V was clipped by 0 bases and J by 2 bases, with 6 bases between them. The germline CDR1 and CDR2 sequences are SGHRS and YFSETQ. CDR3 sequence reads: CASSLELTYEQYF. The CDR3 nucleotides are TGCGCCAGCAGCTTGGAACTGACCTACGAGCAGTACTTC. The whole variable domain, filled in from reference TRBV5-1 and TRBJ2-7, reads KAGVTQTPRYLIKTRGQQVTLSCSPISGHRSVSWYQQTPGQGLQFLFEYFSETQRNKGNFPGRFSGRQFSNSRSEMNVSTLELGDSALYLCASSLELTYEQYFGPGTRLTVT.

This clonotype was counted between two and nine times. The chain uses TRBV3-1 and TRBJ2-7; TRBD2 matches 16 bases. CDR1 is LGHDT and CDR2 is YNNKEL in the germline V gene (reference sequence). V trimming: 3 bases; J trimming: 1 base; junction bases outside the gene matches: 0. The CDR3 is 16 amino acids. The CDR3 DNA reads TGTGCCAGCAGCCAGGGACTAGCGGGAGGGTCCTACGAGCAGTACTTC. Encoded protein: CASSQGLAGGSYEQYF.

There are many counts of this clonotype. DNA for the CDR3: TGTGCCTGGAGGCAGGGGACGAACAACTATGGCTACACCTTC. Its protein product is CAWRQGTNNYGYTF. The genes are TRBV30 and TRBJ1-2; a possible D gene is TRBD1 (6 bases). CDR1 and CDR2 from the germline V gene are GTSNPN and SVGIG (reference sequence). The CDR3 spans 14 residues. Trimming took off 3 bases at V and 2 bases at J, with 13 bases between the two ends.

This clonotype was found a few times. The V gene is TRBV27, the J gene TRBJ2-1, with D unresolved. The CDR3 is 14 residues long. The V and J ends lost 3 bases and 5 bases respectively, with 11 bases between them. The V gene's germline CDR1 is MNHEY and CDR2 SMNVEV (reference sequence). CDR3 amino acids: CASSFIGSDNEQFF. In DNA, the CDR3 is TGTGCCAGCAGTTTCATTGGGTCGGACAATGAGCAGTTCTTC.

The CDR3 nucleotides read TGCGCCAGCAGCCAAGCGTTAGCGGGGATTATGAACACTGAAGCTTTCTTT. Encoded protein: CASSQALAGIMNTEAFF. The chain links TRBV4-3 to TRBJ1-1; no clear D. The CDR3 is 17 residues long. Deletions cut 1 base from V and 0 bases from J, with 15 bases between. Germline CDR1 reads LGHNA; CDR2 reads YSLEER.

This chain connects TRBV4-1 to TRBJ2-3; weak D call: TRBD2 (6 bases). CDR1 is MGHRA, CDR2 YSYEKL, per germline. Trimming removed 7 bases at V and 2 bases at J, with 13 bases between. The CDR3 totals 14 residues. The CDR3 nucleotides are TGCGCCAGCAACGGCGGGGTCACCACAGATACGCAGTATTTT. Encoded protein: CASNGGVTTDTQYF.

This clonotype was recorded at least ten times. This chain links TRBV5-1 with TRBJ2-3, with D hard to call. Deletions cut 4 bases from V and 2 bases from J, with 8 bases between. This CDR3 contains 13 residues. In germline, CDR1 is SGHRS, CDR2 YFSETQ. In DNA, the CDR3 is TGCGCCAGCAGCCTTGACAACACAGATACGCAGTATTTT. It codes for CASSLDNTDTQYF. The complete variable domain, with remaining parts taken from reference TRBV5-1 and TRBJ2-3, reads KAGVTQTPRYLIKTRGQQVTLSCSPISGHRSVSWYQQTPGQGLQFLFEYFSETQRNKGNFPGRFSGRQFSNSRSEMNVSTLELGDSALYLCASSLDNTDTQYFGPGTRLTVL.

The chain links TRBV20-1 to TRBJ2-7; D assignment may be TRBD1 or TRBD2 (5 bases each). CDR3 length: 14 amino acids. The V gene lost 1 base and the J gene lost 0 bases, with 10 bases spanning the gap. Germline CDR1 is DFQATT and CDR2 is SNEGSKA (reference sequence). The CDR3 DNA is TGCAGTGCTAGAGGATGGGGGAGCTCCTACGAGCAGTACTTC. Translating gives CSARGWGSSYEQYF.

This clonotype was detected ten times or more. V and J are TRBV7-2 and TRBJ2-7; tentatively, D is TRBD1 (5 bases). The CDR3 is 15 amino acids. Between the trimmed V and J ends, which lost 0 bases and 2 bases, there was a span of 11 bases. Germline CDR1 and CDR2: SGHTA and FQGNSA. CDR3 bases: TGTGCCAGCAGCTTAGCCGGTCAAGGGGCCTACGAGCAGTACTTC. The encoded protein is CASSLAGQGAYEQYF.

In its sample, this clonotype was seen a few times. This chain links TRBV12-3 or TRBV12-4 with TRBJ1-1; no clear D gene. V was pared by 3 bases and J by 1 base, with 6 bases between. This CDR3 comprises 13 residues. CDR3 in amino acids: CASSFRRNTEAFF. The CDR3 DNA is TGTGCCAGCAGTTTTAGGAGGAACACTGAAGCTTTCTTT.

A word on this clonotype: This may come from a read error, since a much larger clone is one base off. The chain combines TRBV20-1 with TRBJ2-1, with 13 bases that match TRBD2. CDR3 length: 15 amino acids. The germline V gene has CDR1 DFQATT and CDR2 SNEGSKA (reference sequence). Unmatched junction bases numbered 10, after V lost 6 bases and J lost 8 bases. The CDR3 DNA sequence: TGCAGTGCCAGACCACTAGCGGGAGGGCTAGATGAGCAGTTCTTC. Protein product: CSARPLAGGLDEQFF.

This clonotype was counted at least ten times. The chain recombines TRBV28 with TRBJ2-7, with TRBD2 matching over 9 bases. This CDR3 contains 16 residues. CDR1 is MDHEN and CDR2 is SYDVKM in the germline V gene. Trimming removed 5 bases from V and 0 bases from J; junction bases left unmatched: 8. Written as DNA, the CDR3 is TGTGCCAGCAGTCATGCCTTTAGCGGGAGCTCCTACGAGCAGTACTTC. Protein: CASSHAFSGSSYEQYF.

The rearrangement links TRBV6-1 to TRBJ2-7; possibly TRBD2 for D (5 bases). The ends were cut back, 0 bases at V and 1 base at J, with 10 bases in the middle. Per germline, CDR1 MNHNS and CDR2 SASEGT. The CDR3 covers 15 residues. The CDR3 spells CASSEAGSGSYEQYF. CDR3 in DNA: TGTGCCAGCAGTGAAGCAGGCAGCGGTTCCTACGAGCAGTACTTC.

The V gene is TRBV9, the J gene TRBJ2-3; 10 bases match TRBD2. The CDR3 consists of 15 residues. The V and J ends lost 2 bases and 8 bases, in that order; junction bases with no gene match: 8. The germline V gene has CDR1 SGDLS and CDR2 YYNGEE. CDR3 loop: CASSVSGREAGTQYF. In DNA, the CDR3 is TGTGCCAGCAGCGTCAGCGGGAGGGAGGCAGGTACGCAGTATTTT.

The rearrangement joins TRBV9 to TRBJ2-7; 9 positions match TRBD2. This CDR3 comprises 15 residues. The germline CDR1 and CDR2 sequences are SGDLS and YYNGEE. The junction had 5 bases not matched to a gene; V was cut back by 0 bases and J by 4 bases. The CDR3 loop reads CASSVGQREVYEQYF. The CDR3 DNA follows: TGTGCCAGCAGCGTAGGCCAGCGGGAGGTATACGAGCAGTACTTC.

Only a few counts were recorded for this clonotype. V usage is TRBV21-1 and J usage is TRBJ1-4. TRBV21-1 is termed a pseudogene. The CDR3 sequence is 14 residues long. CDR3 protein: CASSKFSGNEKLFF. The CDR3 coding sequence is TGTGCCAGCAGCAAATTTAGTGGAAATGAAAAACTGTTTTTT.

The chain carries TRBV2 and TRBJ2-1; TRBD2 aligns across 9 bases. The length of the CDR3 is 15 residues. The junction had 11 bases not matched to a gene; V was cut back by 7 bases and J by 7 bases. Germline CDR1 reads SNHLY; CDR2 reads FYNNEI. CDR3 sequence: CASTASLAGPNEQFF. As DNA, the CDR3 is TGTGCCAGCACCGCGTCTCTAGCGGGACCAAATGAGCAGTTCTTC.

The rearrangement uses TRBV5-6 and TRBJ2-5, with D hard to call. Germline assignment: CDR1 SGHDT and CDR2 YYEEEE. Trimming stripped 2 bases from V and 5 bases from J, with 10 bases between. CDR3 size: 13 residues. CDR3 residues: CASSFNSWETQYF. The CDR3 DNA reads TGTGCCAGCAGCTTCAACAGCTGGGAGACCCAGTACTTC.